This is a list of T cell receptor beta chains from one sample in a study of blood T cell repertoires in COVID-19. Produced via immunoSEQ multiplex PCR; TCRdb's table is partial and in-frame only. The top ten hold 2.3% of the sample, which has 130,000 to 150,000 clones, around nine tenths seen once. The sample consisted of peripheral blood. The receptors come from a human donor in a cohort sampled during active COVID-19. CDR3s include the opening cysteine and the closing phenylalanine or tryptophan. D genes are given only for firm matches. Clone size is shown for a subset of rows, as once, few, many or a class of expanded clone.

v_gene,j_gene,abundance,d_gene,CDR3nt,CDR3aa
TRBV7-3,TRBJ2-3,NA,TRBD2,TGTGCCAGCAGCTTAAACGGGAGGAGCACAGATACGCAGTATTTT,CASSLNGRSTDTQYF
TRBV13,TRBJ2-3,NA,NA,TGTGCCAGCAGCTTAGGCCCGAGCGGAGGAGCAGATACGCAGTATTTT,CASSLGPSGGADTQYF
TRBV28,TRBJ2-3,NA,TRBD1,TGTGCCAGCAGTTTAGGCCCCGGGACAGGGACCACAGATACGCAGTATTTT,CASSLGPGTGTTDTQYF
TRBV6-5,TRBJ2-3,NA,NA,TGTGCCAGCAGTTCCCGGGACTCCACAGATACGCAGTATTTT,CASSSRDSTDTQYF
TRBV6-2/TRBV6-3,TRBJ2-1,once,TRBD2,TGTGCCAGCAGTTACCCTAGCGGGAGGGCCGCGGGCTCCTACAATGAGCAGTTCTTC,CASSYPSGRAAGSYNEQFF
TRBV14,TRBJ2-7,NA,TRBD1,TGTGCCAGCAGCCAAGATTTGGGGACAGGGAGTCGCGAGCAGTACTTC,CASSQDLGTGSREQYF
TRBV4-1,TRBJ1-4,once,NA,TGCGCCAGCAGCCAAGGCGCCGGGACAAGGAATGAAAAACTGTTTTTT,CASSQGAGTRNEKLFF
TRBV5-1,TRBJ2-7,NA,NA,TGCGCCAGCAGCTTGGATTGGACACCTGGCGAGCAGTACTTC,CASSLDWTPGEQYF
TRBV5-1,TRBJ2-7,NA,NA,TGCGCCAGCAGCTTGGGGACAGAGCAGTACTTC,CASSLGTEQYF
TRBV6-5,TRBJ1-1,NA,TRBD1,TGTGCCAGCAGACAGGGGCCGGCACTAGAAGCTTTCTTT,CASRQGPALEAFF
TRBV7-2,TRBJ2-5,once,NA,TGTGCCAGCAGCCAGCGCACGACTAGAAAAGAGACCCAGTACTTC,CASSQRTTRKETQYF
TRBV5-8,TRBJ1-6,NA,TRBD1,TGTGCCAGCAGCTTCCGGCAGGGGGCGAATTCACCCCTCCACTTT,CASSFRQGANSPLHF
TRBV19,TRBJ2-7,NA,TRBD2,TGTGCCAGCAGTGGTCAAGCGGGGGGGTACGAGCAGTACTTC,CASSGQAGGYEQYF
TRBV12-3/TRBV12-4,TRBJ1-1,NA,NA,TGTGCCAGCAAAAAGGGGCGGAACACTGAAGCTTTCTTT,CASKKGRNTEAFF
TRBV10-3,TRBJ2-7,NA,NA,TGTGCCATCAGTGAGTCGAGCTACGAGCAGTACTTC,CAISESSYEQYF
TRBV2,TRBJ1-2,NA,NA,TGTGCCAGCGATCTCGCCAGGGCCGCCGGTGGCTACACCTTC,CASDLARAAGGYTF
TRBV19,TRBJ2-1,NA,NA,TGTGCCACGGGCGAAAGGGGGGGAGTTTCGGGCAATGAGCAGTTCTTC,CATGERGGVSGNEQFF
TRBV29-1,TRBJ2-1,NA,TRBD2,TGCAGCGCGGGACGAGGCGGGAGCCGATACAATGAGCAGTTCTTC,CSAGRGGSRYNEQFF
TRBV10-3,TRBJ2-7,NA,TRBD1,TGTGCCATCAGGGAGGACAGGGGTTTCTACGAGCAGTACTTC,CAIREDRGFYEQYF
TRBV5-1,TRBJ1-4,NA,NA,TGCGCCAGCAGCTTGGCTGGGCCCACTAATGAAAAACTGTTTTTT,CASSLAGPTNEKLFF
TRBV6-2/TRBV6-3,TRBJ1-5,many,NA,TGTGCCAGCAGTTCGGGACAGCCCCAGCATTTT,CASSSGQPQHF
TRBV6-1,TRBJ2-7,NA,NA,TGTGCCAGCAGTGAAGGGGTGCCGGGAGCCATTTACGAGCAGTACTTC,CASSEGVPGAIYEQYF
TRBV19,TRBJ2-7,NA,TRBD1,TGTGCCAGTAGTACGACAGGGAAGGACGAGCAGTACTTC,CASSTTGKDEQYF
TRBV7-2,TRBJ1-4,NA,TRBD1,TGTGCCAGCAGCTTAGTGGGACAGATTAATGAAAAACTGTTTTTT,CASSLVGQINEKLFF
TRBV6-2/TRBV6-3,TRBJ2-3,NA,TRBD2,TGTGCCAGCAGTTATAGCGGGCCGGTAGATACGCAGTATTTT,CASSYSGPVDTQYF
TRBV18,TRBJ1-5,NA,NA,TGTGCCAGCTCACCTGGGACGGGAGATCAGCCCCAGCATTTT,CASSPGTGDQPQHF
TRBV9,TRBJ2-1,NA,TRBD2,TGTGCCTCGGGACTAGCGGTAGATGAGCAGTTCTTC,CASGLAVDEQFF
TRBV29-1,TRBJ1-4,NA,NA,TGCAGCTTTCAGGGGTCCACTAATGAAAAACTGTTTTTT,CSFQGSTNEKLFF
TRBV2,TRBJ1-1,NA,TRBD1,TGTGCCAGCAGTCCGGCCGGGACAGATGAAGCTTTCTTT,CASSPAGTDEAFF
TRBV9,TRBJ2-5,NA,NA,TGTGCCAGCAGCGTAGGCTTAGTCGAGACCCAGTACTTC,CASSVGLVETQYF
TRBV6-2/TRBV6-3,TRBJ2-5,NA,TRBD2,TGTGCCAGCAGTCGGCCTGTTTTAGCGGGATTGGAGACCCAGTACTTC,CASSRPVLAGLETQYF
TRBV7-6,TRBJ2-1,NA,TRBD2,TGTGCCAGCAGTCCACGGGACTACCTAAACAATGAGCAGTTCTTC,CASSPRDYLNNEQFF
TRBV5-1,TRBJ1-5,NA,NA,TGCGCCAGCAGCTTGGATGGGCACCCCCTGGAGCCCCAGCATTTT,CASSLDGHPLEPQHF
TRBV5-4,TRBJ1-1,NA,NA,TGTGCCAGCAGCCACCCGCCTGGACAGATGAACACTGAAGCTTTCTTT,CASSHPPGQMNTEAFF
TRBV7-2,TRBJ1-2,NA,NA,TGTGCCAGCAGCTCAACAGGGATCGACTATGGCTACACCTTC,CASSSTGIDYGYTF
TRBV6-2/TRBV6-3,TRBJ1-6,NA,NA,TGTGCCAGCAGTCACCGGGACACCAATAATTCACCCCTCCACTTT,CASSHRDTNNSPLHF
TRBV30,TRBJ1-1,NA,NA,TGTGCCTGGAGTCCGGGGGTAAACACTGAAGCTTTCTTT,CAWSPGVNTEAFF
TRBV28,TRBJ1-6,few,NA,TGTGCCAGCAGTGCCTACGACCAGGGGAATTCACCCCTCCACTTT,CASSAYDQGNSPLHF
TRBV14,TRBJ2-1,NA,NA,TGTGCCAGCAGCCAAGGCTCAAGGAGCTCGTTCTTC,CASSQGSRSSFF
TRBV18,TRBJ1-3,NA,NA,TGTGCCAGCTCTTCCGGGACACTCATCTCTGGAAACACCATATATTTT,CASSSGTLISGNTIYF
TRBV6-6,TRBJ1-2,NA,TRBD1,TGTGCCAGCCGTCCGGGACAGGGGCGAGCTAACTATGGCTACACCTTC,CASRPGQGRANYGYTF
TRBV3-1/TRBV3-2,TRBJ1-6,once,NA,TGTGCCAGCAGCCAAGATCGTACAGGCTATTCACCCCTCCACTTT,CASSQDRTGYSPLHF
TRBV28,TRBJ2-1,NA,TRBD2,TGTGCCAGCCATGGTCCCGGGACTAGCGGGAGGGCCAATGAGCAGTTCTTC,CASHGPGTSGRANEQFF
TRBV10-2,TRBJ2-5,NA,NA,TGCGCCAGCAGTGTTGGGGCTGGGGAGACCCAGTACTTC,CASSVGAGETQYF
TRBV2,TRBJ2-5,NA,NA,TGTGCCAGCAGTGAACGGCGGAATCTACAAGAGACCCAGTACTTC,CASSERRNLQETQYF
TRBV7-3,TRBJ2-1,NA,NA,TGTGCCAGCAGCTTAATGGGGGCCCCGAGCTCCTACAATGAGCAGTTCTTC,CASSLMGAPSSYNEQFF
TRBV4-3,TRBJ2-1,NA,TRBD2,TGCGCCAGCAGCCAGGCCTCTAGCGGGGGGCGGCAGTTCTTC,CASSQASSGGRQFF
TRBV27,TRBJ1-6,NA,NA,TGTGCCAGCAGTTCGACCCAGGACACCCCCCTCCACTTT,CASSSTQDTPLHF
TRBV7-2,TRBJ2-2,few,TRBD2,TGTGCCAGCAGCTCCGTGGGAGGGGCTGGTCCTGTAATCGGGGAGCTGTTTTTT,CASSSVGGAGPVIGELFF